The 4 T cell receptor beta chains below were found in one sample sequenced in a study of blood T cells in healthy people across ages. With a J-beta primer mix and a sample-barcoded 5' primer, a second PCR ran about 6 to 11 cycles. From the 5' RACE reads, TCRdb called clonotypes with MiXCR, one entry per CDR3 protein. The sample consists of over 300,000 distinct CDR3 sequences, approximately 51% of them appearing once. Sequenced: blood. These receptors all come from a man aged 55-75 years in good health.

The rearrangement joins TRBV27 to TRBJ1-6; D might be TRBD1 (6 bases). The ends were cut back, 11 bases at V and 2 bases at J, with 13 bases in the middle. There are 14 residues in the CDR3. Germline loops: CDR1 MNHEY, CDR2 SMNVEV (reference sequence). The DNA for the CDR3 is TGTGCCTCCAAGGGGGTGGCCTATAATTCACCCCTCCACTTT. It yields the protein CASKGVAYNSPLHF.

This chain uses TRBV29-1 with TRBJ2-1; perhaps TRBD2 as D (6 bases). The CDR3 covers 16 residues. Trimming removed 3 bases from V and 10 bases from J, with 25 bases in between. Germline values: CDR1 SQVTM, CDR2 ANQGSEA. The CDR3 DNA follows: TGCAGCGTTGACCCGGTTGGACTCGGACTATCACCGGAGCAGTTCTTC. Residues: CSVDPVGLGLSPEQFF.

This clonotype was counted a single time. A much more abundant neighbour one base away suggests this may be a read error. V is TRBV7-3 and J is TRBJ2-3, with D unclear. Germline assignment: CDR1 SGHTA and CDR2 FQGTGA. This CDR3 spans 14 amino acids. Deletions cut 1 base from V and 9 bases from J, with 14 bases between. In DNA form, the CDR3 reads TGTGCCAGCAGCTTAAGGGCGTCGCCCGAGACGCAGTATTTT. This sequence encodes CASSLRASPETQYF.

This clonotype turned up a few times. The chain carries TRBV4-1 and TRBJ1-2, with 9 bases aligning to TRBD1. CDR3 length equals 16 residues. V shed 3 bases, J shed 4 bases, and the junction held 9 bases outside the gene matches. Germline V gene sequence: CDR1 MGHRA, CDR2 YSYEKL. In nucleotides, the CDR3 is TGCGCCAGCAGCCAGGAAAGGGACAGGGTTGCCTATGGCTACACCTTC. Its translation: CASSQERDRVAYGYTF.